The present entry profiles one TCR beta chain with its context. Some clones are missing from TCRdb's copy, which holds only in-frame ones; the method was immunoSEQ multiplex PCR. The sample carries about 200,000 clones, roughly 84% recorded once. V was shortened by 3 bases and J by 8 bases, with 11 bases between the two germline ends. CDR3 length: 13 amino acids. CDR1 is SGHTA and CDR2 is FQGNSA in the germline V gene. This specimen belongs to a study of blood T cell repertoires in COVID-19. At the level of the study: Sources were T cells, B-cell-depleted T cells, or PBMCs; the material itself was cDNA or gDNA.

This chain joins TRBV7-2 and TRBJ2-1, with D possibly TRBD1 on 6 matching bases. The sample was peripheral blood. The receptor comes from a woman of 80 years or more with acute or convalescent COVID-19. The CDR3 loop reads CASSFGRGDEQFF. Written as DNA, the CDR3 is TGTGCCAGCAGCTTCGGCAGGGGAGATGAGCAGTTCTTC.